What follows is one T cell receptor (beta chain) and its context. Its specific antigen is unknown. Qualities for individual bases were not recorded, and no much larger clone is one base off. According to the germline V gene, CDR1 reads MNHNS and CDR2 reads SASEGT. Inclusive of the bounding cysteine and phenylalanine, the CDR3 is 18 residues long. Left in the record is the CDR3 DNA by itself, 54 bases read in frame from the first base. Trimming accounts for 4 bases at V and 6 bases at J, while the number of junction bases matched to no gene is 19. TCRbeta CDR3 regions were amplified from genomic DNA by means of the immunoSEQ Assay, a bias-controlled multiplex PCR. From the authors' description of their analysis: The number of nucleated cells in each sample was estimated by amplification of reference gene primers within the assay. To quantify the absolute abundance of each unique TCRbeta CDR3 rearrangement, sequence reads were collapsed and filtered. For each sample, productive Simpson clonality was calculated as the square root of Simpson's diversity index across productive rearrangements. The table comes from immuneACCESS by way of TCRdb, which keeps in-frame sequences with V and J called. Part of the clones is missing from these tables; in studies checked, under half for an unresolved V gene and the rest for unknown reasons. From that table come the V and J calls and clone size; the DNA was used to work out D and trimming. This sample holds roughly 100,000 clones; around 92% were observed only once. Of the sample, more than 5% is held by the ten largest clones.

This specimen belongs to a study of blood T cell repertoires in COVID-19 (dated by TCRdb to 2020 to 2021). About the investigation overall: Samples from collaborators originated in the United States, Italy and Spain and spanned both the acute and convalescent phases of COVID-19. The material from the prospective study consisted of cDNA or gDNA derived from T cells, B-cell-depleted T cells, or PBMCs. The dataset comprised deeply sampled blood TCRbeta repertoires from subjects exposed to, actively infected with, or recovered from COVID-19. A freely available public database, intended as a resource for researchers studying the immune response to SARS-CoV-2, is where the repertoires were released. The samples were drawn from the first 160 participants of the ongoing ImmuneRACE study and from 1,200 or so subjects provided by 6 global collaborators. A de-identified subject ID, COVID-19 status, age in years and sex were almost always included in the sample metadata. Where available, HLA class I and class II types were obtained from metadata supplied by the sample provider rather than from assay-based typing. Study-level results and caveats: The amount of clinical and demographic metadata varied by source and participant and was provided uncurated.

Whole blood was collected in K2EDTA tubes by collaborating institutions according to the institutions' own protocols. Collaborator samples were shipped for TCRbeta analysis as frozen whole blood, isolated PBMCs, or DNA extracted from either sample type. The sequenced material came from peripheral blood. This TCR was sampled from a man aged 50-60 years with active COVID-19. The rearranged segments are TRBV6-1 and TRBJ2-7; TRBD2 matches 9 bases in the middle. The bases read TGTGCCAGCAGTGTGCCGGGATCCTGGGCGGGAGGGCCCTCCGAGCAGTACTTC. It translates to CASSVPGSWAGGPSEQYF.